This T cell receptor (beta chain) was recorded in a study of T cell repertoires in cytomegalovirus infection. On the study more broadly: Recently identified HLA-C-restricted CMV epitopes and well-studied HLA-B-restricted CMV epitopes were used by the study. Whole-study findings and limits: CMV-specific TCR beta clonotypes restricted by HLA-C dominated the ex vivo response.

With regard to this clonotype: Antigen specificity is unknown.

TCRdb redid the calling of the reads with MiXCR, one entry per CDR3 protein. This sample has some 500,000 distinct CDR3 sequences, with around 35% found just once. Germline V CDR1 and CDR2: SGHVS, FNYEAQ. V was clipped by 1 base and J by 4 bases, with 11 bases between them. The CDR3 extends over 15 amino acids. The V call is TRBV7-6, the J call TRBJ2-1, with no clear D. The source is a human donor in good health (CMV status not recorded). Some clones in this sample may be carry-over from other donors' samples. Material: cultured PBMCs, obtained from culture after CMV antigen stimulation. CDR3 nucleotides: TGTGCCAGCAGCTTAGTTGCGGTACCTTACAATGAGCAGTTCTTC. It codes for CASSLVAVPYNEQFF. Together with reference TRBV7-6 and TRBJ2-1, the CDR3 gives the full variable domain: GAGVSQSPRYKVTKRGQDVALRCDPISGHVSLYWYRQALGQGPEFLTYFNYEAQQDKSGLPNDRFSAERPEGSISTLTIQRTEQRDSAMYRCASSLVAVPYNEQFFGPGTRLTVL.